This T cell receptor beta chain was found in a study of early T cells in non-severe SARS-CoV-2 infection. Study-level information: It was bulk RNA from unsorted whole blood that was sequenced, and the chains were unpaired.

Points from the study as a whole: Sequences matched to VDJdb favored anti-spike CD8 responses, while private and CD4 specificities were missed.

The sample holds a few counts of this clonotype. Its target is not known. TCRdb re-derived calls from the 5' RACE reads in MiXCR, one entry per CDR3 protein. The table includes around 70,000 distinct CDR3 sequences, 9.5% to 13% detected once. This sequence originates from an adult who was a healthcare worker with PCR-confirmed SARS-CoV-2 infection or an uninfected control (not recorded which). Sequencing used whole blood.

In DNA, the CDR3 is TGTGCCAGCAGCACCGGACAGGGAAACTATGGCTACACCTTC. Translated: CASSTGQGNYGYTF. The chain uses TRBV5-4 and TRBJ1-2, with 8 nucleotides matching TRBD1. V lost 4 bases, J lost 2 bases, and 4 bases stayed unmatched. The V gene's germline CDR1 is SGHNT and CDR2 YYREEE (reference sequence). The CDR3 is 14 residues long.